This T cell receptor beta chain was sequenced for a study of blood T cell repertoires in COVID-19. Study in general: Some COVID-19 samples were acute and others convalescent; all came from the United States, Italy and Spain.

Sequencing was performed with immunoSEQ multiplex PCR; in TCRdb, only in-frame clones are kept and a portion is missing. The table shows more than 35,000 clones, with 90% to 95% occurring only once. V lost 4 bases to trimming and J lost 2 bases; unmatched junction nucleotides: 3. Germline-derived CDR1 and CDR2 are SQVTM and ANQGSEA. This CDR3 is 14 amino acids long. The chain carries TRBV29-1 and TRBJ2-3; 10 bases agree with TRBD2. The sequenced sample consisted of peripheral blood. The clonotype originates from a woman aged 25-40 years in a cohort sampled during active COVID-19. The CDR3 loop is CSVVTSGNTDTQYF. In nucleotides, the CDR3 is TGCAGCGTTGTTACTAGCGGGAACACAGATACGCAGTATTTT.